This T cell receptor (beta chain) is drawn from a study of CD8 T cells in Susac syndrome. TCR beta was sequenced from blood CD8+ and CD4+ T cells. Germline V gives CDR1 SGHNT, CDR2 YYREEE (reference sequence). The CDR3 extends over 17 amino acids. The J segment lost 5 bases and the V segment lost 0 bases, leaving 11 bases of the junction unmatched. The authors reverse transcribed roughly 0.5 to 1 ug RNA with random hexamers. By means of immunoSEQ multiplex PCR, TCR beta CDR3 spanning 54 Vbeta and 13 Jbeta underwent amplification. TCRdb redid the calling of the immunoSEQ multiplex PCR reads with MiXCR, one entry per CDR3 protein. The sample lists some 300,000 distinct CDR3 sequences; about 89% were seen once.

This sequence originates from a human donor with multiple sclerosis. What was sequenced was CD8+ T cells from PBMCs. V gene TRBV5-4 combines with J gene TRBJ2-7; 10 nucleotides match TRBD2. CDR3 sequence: CASSLGGGLAGVDEQYF. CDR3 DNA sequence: TGTGCCAGCAGCTTGGGCGGGGGGCTAGCGGGAGTAGACGAGCAGTACTTC.